The TCR beta chain under discussion was sequenced for a study of PD-1 blockade in mismatch repair-deficient tumors. V gave up 5 bases and J gave up 1 base; unmatched junction bases: 9. The CDR3 has 17 amino acids. The germline V gene encodes CDR1 LGHNA and CDR2 YSLEER. Clones were sequenced by immunoSEQ multiplex PCR, and TCRdb holds only the in-frame ones, with some missing. The table has some 130,000 clones, approximately 91% seen once. The receptor was derived from an adult with mismatch repair-deficient cancer. The sample in question was peripheral blood, obtained approximately 70 weeks after starting pembrolizumab. The chain uses TRBV4-3 and TRBJ2-5; TRBD2 agrees at 11 bases. This CDR3 is CASSTGTSGRGQETQYF. In DNA form, the CDR3 reads TGCGCCAGCAGCACCGGGACTAGCGGAAGGGGCCAAGAGACCCAGTACTTC.